The table lists the clone carrying this T cell receptor beta chain with many counts. Antigen: not known. Trimming took off 7 bases at V and 1 base at J, with 7 bases between the two ends. The V gene's germline CDR1 is SNHLY and CDR2 FYNNEI. The CDR3 has 13 amino acids. This sample stems from a study of T cells in Graves' hyperthyroidism and ophthalmopathy. Regarding the study as a whole: Patients with ophthalmopathy were separated from those with stable hyperthyroidism by a 13 V-J model.

From RNA transcripts, TCR beta CDR3 regions were amplified. Researchers ran a first-round RT-PCR on the TCR CDR3 using the HTBI primer set. One entry per CDR3 protein results from TCRdb running MiXCR on the multiplex PCR reads. The table records approximately 690,000 distinct CDR3 sequences, roughly 14% of them present only once. Each ophthalmopathy patient scored at least 3 on the Clinical Activity Score and at least 4 on NOSPECS grade, with duration under 3 months. 10 ml of fresh peripheral blood supplied the PBMCs. This sequence joins TRBV2 and TRBJ2-2; D is perhaps TRBD1 or TRBD2 (5 bases each). The source is a woman aged 45-65 years with Graves' ophthalmopathy. What was sequenced was blood. The CDR3 loop reads CASIGGNTGELFF. CDR3 bases: TGTGCCAGCATTGGGGGGAACACCGGGGAGCTGTTTTTT. The whole variable domain, filled in from reference TRBV2 and TRBJ2-2, reads EPEVTQTPSHQVTQMGQEVILRCVPISNHLYFYWYRQILGQKVEFLVSFYNNEISEKSEIFDDQFSVERPDGSNFTLKIRSTKLEDSAMYFCASIGGNTGELFFGEGSRLTVL.